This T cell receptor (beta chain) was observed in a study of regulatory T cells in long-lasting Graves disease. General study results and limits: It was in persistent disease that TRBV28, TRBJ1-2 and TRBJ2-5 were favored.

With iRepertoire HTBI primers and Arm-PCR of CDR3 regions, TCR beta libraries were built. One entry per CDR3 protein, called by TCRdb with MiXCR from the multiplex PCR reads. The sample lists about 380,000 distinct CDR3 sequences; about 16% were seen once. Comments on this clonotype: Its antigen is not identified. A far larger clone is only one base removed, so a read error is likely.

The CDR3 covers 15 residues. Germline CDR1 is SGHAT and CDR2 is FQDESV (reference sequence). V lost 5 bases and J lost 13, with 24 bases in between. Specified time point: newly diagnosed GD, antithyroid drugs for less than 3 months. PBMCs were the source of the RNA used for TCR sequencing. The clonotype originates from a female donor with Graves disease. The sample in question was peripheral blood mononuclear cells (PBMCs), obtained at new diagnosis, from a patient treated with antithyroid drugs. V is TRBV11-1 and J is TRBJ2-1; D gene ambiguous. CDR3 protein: CASSPRADTQETQFF. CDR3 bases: TGTGCCAGCAGCCCTCGCGCAGACACCCAAGAGACCCAGTTCTTC.